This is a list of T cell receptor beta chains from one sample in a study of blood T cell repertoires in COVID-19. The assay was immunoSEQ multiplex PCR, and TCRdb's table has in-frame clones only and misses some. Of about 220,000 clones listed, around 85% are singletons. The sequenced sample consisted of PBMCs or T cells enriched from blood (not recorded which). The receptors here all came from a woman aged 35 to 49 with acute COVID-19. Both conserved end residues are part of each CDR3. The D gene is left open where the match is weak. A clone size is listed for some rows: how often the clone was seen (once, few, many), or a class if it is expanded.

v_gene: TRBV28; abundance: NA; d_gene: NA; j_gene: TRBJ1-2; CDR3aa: CASSLSPVGYTF; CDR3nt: TGTGCCAGCAGTTTAAGCCCTGTAGGCTACACCTTC
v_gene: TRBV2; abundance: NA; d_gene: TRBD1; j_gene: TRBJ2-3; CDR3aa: CASSRQGAGADTQYF; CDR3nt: TGTGCCAGCAGTCGACAGGGGGCTGGGGCAGATACGCAGTATTTT
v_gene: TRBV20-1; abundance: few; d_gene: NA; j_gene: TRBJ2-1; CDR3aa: CSARRGGVRFF; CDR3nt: TGCAGTGCTAGGCGAGGGGGAGTCCGGTTCTTC
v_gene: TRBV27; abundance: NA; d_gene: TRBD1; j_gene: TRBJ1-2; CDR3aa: CASSLSGQGNYGYTF; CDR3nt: TGTGCCAGCAGTTTATCCGGACAGGGTAACTATGGCTACACCTTC
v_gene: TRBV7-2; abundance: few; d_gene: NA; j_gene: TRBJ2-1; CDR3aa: CASSLVPASLLLFF; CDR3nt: TGTGCCAGCAGCTTAGTTCCCGCCTCTCTGCTCCTATTCTTC
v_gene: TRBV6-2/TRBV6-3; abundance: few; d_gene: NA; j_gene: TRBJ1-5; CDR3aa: CASSYKRGGQPQHF; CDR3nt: TGTGCCAGCAGTTATAAAAGGGGAGGGCAGCCCCAGCATTTT
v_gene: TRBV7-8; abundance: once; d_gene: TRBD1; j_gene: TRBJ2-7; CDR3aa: CASSSRTGISYEQYF; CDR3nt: TGTGCCAGCAGCTCCCGGACAGGGATATCCTACGAGCAGTACTTC
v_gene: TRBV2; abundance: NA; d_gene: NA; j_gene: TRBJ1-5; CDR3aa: CASNDGGPQYQPQHF; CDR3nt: TGTGCCAGCAACGACGGGGGTCCCCAATATCAGCCCCAGCATTTT
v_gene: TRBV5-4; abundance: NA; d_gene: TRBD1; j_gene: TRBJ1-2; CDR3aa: CASSPRDRNPYGYTF; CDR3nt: TGTGCCAGCAGCCCCCGGGACAGAAACCCTTATGGCTACACCTTC
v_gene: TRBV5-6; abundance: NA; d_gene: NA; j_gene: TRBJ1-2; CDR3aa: CASSLGGLGTYGYTF; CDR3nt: TGTGCCAGCAGCTTGGGGGGACTGGGGACCTATGGCTACACCTTC
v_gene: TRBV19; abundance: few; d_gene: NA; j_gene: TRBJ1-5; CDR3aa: CASSARDGVSNQPQHF; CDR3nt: TGTGCCAGTAGTGCGCGGGACGGCGTTAGCAATCAGCCCCAGCATTTT
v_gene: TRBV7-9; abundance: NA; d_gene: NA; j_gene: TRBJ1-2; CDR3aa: CASSLETANHGYTF; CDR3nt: TGTGCCAGCAGCTTAGAAACAGCAAACCATGGCTACACCTTC
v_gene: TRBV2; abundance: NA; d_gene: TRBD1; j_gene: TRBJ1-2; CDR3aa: CASSESQGLASYTF; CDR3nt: TGTGCCAGCAGTGAGTCACAGGGGCTTGCGAGCTACACCTTC